The present T cell receptor beta chain was sequenced within a study of blood T cells in healthy people across ages (dated by TCRdb to 2013 to 2016). Study-level background: In model experiments, roughly one uniquely barcoded TCR beta cDNA molecule per two T cells was captured by template switching. Donors were grouped into four age groups: young (average roughly 15 years), middle-aged (around 39), aged (roughly 67) and long-lived (roughly 80). For two donors (one aged 18 to 29 and one aged 80 or older), the study analyzed two additional independent replicas of 1 million unique cDNA reads from the same blood draw. To avoid experimental bias, donors of different ages were distributed randomly across sequencing lanes. To track age-related changes in TCR beta repertoire diversity, the study relied on deep sequencing normalized with unique cDNA molecular identifiers.

Overall study results and their limits: Estimates of total diversity from one million sequenced T cells were regarded as lower bounds and underestimates. Because the CMV infection status of the donors was unknown, age-related changes in expanded clonotypes may potentially have been confounded. Conclusive comparison of naive and antigen-experienced compartments was prevented by the profiling of bulk unsorted PBMCs. Observed TCR beta diversity correlated strongly with the percentage of naive T cells measured by flow cytometry. Compared with the aged group, the long-lived group had more naive CD4+ T cells, fewer expanded clones and increased TCR diversity, a pattern suggesting age selection. As age increased, observed TCR beta diversity per million T cells dropped in a roughly linear way, and a significant reduction was already evident by age roughly 40.

The method was 5' RACE. The data were produced on an Illumina HiSeq 2500. A second 7 to 11 cycle PCR used a sample-barcoded 5' primer and a J-beta primer mix. Each TCR beta cDNA molecule received a unique molecular identifier from a template-switch 5' adaptor carrying 12 random nucleotides. Each sample yielded at least 3 million CDR3-containing paired-end reads. The Mint cDNA synthesis kit, primed by a TRBC-specific oligonucleotide, was used to synthesize first-strand cDNA from all RNA. All cDNA was treated with uracil-DNA glycosylase and then went through a first 18-cycle PCR with the universal primers M1SS and BC2_uni_R. Processing in the source paper ran as follows. For normalization, 1 million high-quality reads, each with a distinct molecular identifier, were randomly selected from each sample. Reads sharing molecular identifiers were discarded rather than binned into consensus sequences. CDR3 identification, clonotype clustering and error correction used MiTCR with a Q25 quality threshold and the strictest error-elimination algorithm. A nonparametric unseen species model with Euler transformation was used to estimate a lower bound on total TCR beta diversity. TCRdb reprocessed the public reads (quality trimming at Q25 with fastp, clone calling with MiXCR) and kept in-frame beta chains. For every CDR3 protein sequence, its rows merge into one entry that carries the most common genes and DNA. These V and J calls originate from TCRdb's pipeline instead of the authors' own analysis. The sample records around 600,000 distinct CDR3 sequences, less than 60% of which are singletons. The ten largest account for roughly 25% of the sample.

Counted from cysteine to phenylalanine, this CDR3 has 15 amino acids. The sequence is cut down to CDR3 DNA, 45 bases in frame from base 1. Taken from the germline V gene, the CDR1 and CDR2 loops are MNHEY and SVGEGT. The V end loses 8 bases and the J end loses 4 bases, and a stretch of 21 bases separates them. This clonotype was detected only a few times. Its binding antigen is unknown. Base qualities are not at hand, and no much larger clone is one base apart. Systemically healthy Caucasian individuals from Russia, 39 in total and aged about 6 to 90 years, were included as donors. Approximately 9.3 milliliters of peripheral blood were drawn from each donor into EDTA-treated Vacutainer tubes. Ficoll-Paque density-gradient centrifugation was used to isolate PBMCs, with at least 7 million per sample. Total RNA, at least 5 micrograms per sample, was extracted from PBMCs with Trizol reagent. Naive CD45RAhigh/CD27high T cell percentages were measured by flow cytometry on a PBMC aliquot from every donor.

The chain joins TRBV6-2 or TRBV6-3 to TRBJ2-7; the D gene is perhaps TRBD1, from 6 matching bases. The TCR was taken from an elderly man in good health. Input material: blood. The nucleotide sequence reads as follows: TGTGCCAGCCGACCCACCGGAGTGGGGGCTTACGAGCAGTACTTC. Translated, this is CASRPTGVGAYEQYF.